Given below is one TCR beta chain in context. The antigen is undetermined. The data were taken from a study of CD8 T cells in ankylosing spondylitis. Generation of TCR beta libraries employed quantitative 5'-RACE incorporating molecular barcodes. In TCRdb, the 5' RACE reads were re-called with MiXCR into one record per CDR3 protein. The sample consists of under 950,000 distinct CDR3 sequences, around a fifth of them appearing once. V was cut by 2 bases and J by 7 bases, with 6 bases left in between. This CDR3 has 12 residues. Germline-derived CDR1 and CDR2 are MNHEY and SVGEGT. The study's findings and limits: There were earlier reports of some motif variants in reactive arthritis synovial fluid and blood. The authors reported significant enrichment of disease-linked clones in matched ankylosing spondylitis synovial fluid. With a CD8+ phenotype, disease-linked clones were relatively rare in peripheral blood. Several highly homologous variants formed a TCR beta motif that appeared characteristic of ankylosing spondylitis blood.

Sequenced: blood, either unsorted or a sorted T cell fraction (not recorded which). This chain connects TRBV6-2 or TRBV6-3 to TRBJ2-1; no firm D call. The clonotype comes from a male donor with ankylosing spondylitis. CDR3 bases: TGTGCCAGCAGTTACCCTGAAAATGAGCAGTTCTTC. This translates into CASSYPENEQFF.